This T cell receptor beta chain comes out of a study of T cell responses to AZD1222 COVID-19 vaccine. Study-wide results and caveats: Regions 160-218 and 743-854 held dominance among vaccine-associated CD4 TCRs, which spanned spike. Within unmutated variant regions lay the reported targets of nearly half of spike-specific TCRs. Spike-specific TCR depth and breadth grew after two AZD1222 doses. Donors in the cohort were predominantly white British and more often female, and clonal diversity was possibly underestimated.

On this clone itself: The antigen remains undetermined.

The protocol was immunoSEQ multiplex PCR, while the TCRdb copy is restricted to in-frame clones and leaves out a portion. The repertoire has approximately 150,000 clones, 89% of them found once; the top ten carry about 2.7%. CDR1 SEHNR and CDR2 FQNEAQ come from the germline V gene (reference sequence). The V and J ends lost 3 bases and 4 bases respectively, with 9 bases between them. The CDR3 runs to 14 residues. The V call is TRBV7-9, the J call TRBJ2-2; D not certain. Sequences were derived from peripheral blood, sampled on day 0 of AZD1222 vaccination. The receptor's source is an adult in good health. The CDR3 region has the DNA TGTGCCAGCAGCTTGTCGGGCGTCACCGGGGAGCTGTTTTTT. It specifies CASSLSGVTGELFF. Drawing the rest from reference TRBV7-9 and TRBJ2-2, the complete variable domain is DTGVSQNPRHKITKRGQNVTFRCDPISEHNRLYWYRQTLGQGPEFLTYFQNEAQLEKSRLLSDRFSAERPKGSFSTLEIQRTEQGDSAMYLCASSLSGVTGELFFGEGSRLTVL.